This T cell receptor (beta chain) was identified in a study of T cell repertoires in cytomegalovirus infection. CDR3 length: 14 residues. Trimming pared 6 bases from V and 2 bases from J, leaving 11 bases between. This clonotype was seen many times. Its target is unknown. Overall study findings and caveats: The ex vivo response showed dominance by HLA-C-restricted CMV-specific TCR beta clonotypes.

From the reads, TCRdb called clonotypes with MiXCR, one entry per CDR3 protein. The sample has approximately 300,000 distinct CDR3 sequences, around a quarter seen once. This rearrangement joins TRBV12-3 or TRBV12-4 to TRBJ2-1; D is undetermined. The TCR originated in a human donor in good health (CMV status not recorded). Some clones in this sample may be carry-over from other donors' samples. The specimen was cultured PBMCs, collected from culture after CMV antigen stimulation. In DNA, the CDR3 is TGTGCCAGCAGCCCCTTTCTTACCTACAATGAGCAGTTCTTC. Translated: CASSPFLTYNEQFF.